This T cell receptor beta chain was sequenced in a study of T cells expressing NK-cell markers. As for the study in general: The sequencing cohort of eight donors included seven HCMV-seropositive individuals and one seronegative individual.

One entry per CDR3 protein, without DNA, is what TCRdb gives after re-calling the 5' RACE reads. Recorded for this sample: about 260,000 distinct CDR3 sequences. This CDR3 has 15 amino acids. Germline V lookup: CDR1 MNHEY, CDR2 SVGAGI. The rearrangement links TRBV6-5 to TRBJ2-7; TCRdb names TRBD2, which stays unverified in the absence of DNA. The source material was blood T cells: a sorted CD56 or NKG2C T cell subset, CD4+ or CD8+ T cells, or bulk PBMC T cells (not recorded which). This TCR derives from a woman between 18 and 75 years old in good health. CDR3 in amino acids: CASSYGTPERKEQYF.